This T cell receptor beta chain was sequenced during a study of OX40 agonist ivuxolimab in advanced cancers. Produced via immunoSEQ multiplex PCR; TCRdb's table is partial and in-frame only. This table has approximately 100,000 clones, roughly 90% appearing once. For this clone: No antigen is known for it.

Regarding the study as a whole: Circulating CD4+ and CD8+ T cells showed clonal expansion by week 6 at 0.1 to 3.0 mg/kg. Expanded clones belonging to CD8+ T cells outnumbered, on average, those of CD4+. Partly responding patients at 0.1-3.0 mg/kg showed some of the smallest clonal expansion.

This sequence was found in an adult with an advanced solid tumor such as melanoma, head and neck, liver or kidney cancer. Source: CD4+ or CD8+ T cells sorted from blood, taken in a trial of the OX40 agonist ivuxolimab.

The CDR3 sequence is CASSPGGRGLSNTEAFF. The CDR3 coding sequence is TGTGCCAGCTCCCCGGGGGGCAGGGGGCTGTCGAACACTGAAGCTTTCTTT. This chain links TRBV28 with TRBJ1-1; 8 bases agree with TRBD1. Germline CDR1 MDHEN, CDR2 SYDVKM. The junction had 15 bases not matched to a gene; V was cut back by 8 bases and J by 1 base. The CDR3 covers 17 residues.